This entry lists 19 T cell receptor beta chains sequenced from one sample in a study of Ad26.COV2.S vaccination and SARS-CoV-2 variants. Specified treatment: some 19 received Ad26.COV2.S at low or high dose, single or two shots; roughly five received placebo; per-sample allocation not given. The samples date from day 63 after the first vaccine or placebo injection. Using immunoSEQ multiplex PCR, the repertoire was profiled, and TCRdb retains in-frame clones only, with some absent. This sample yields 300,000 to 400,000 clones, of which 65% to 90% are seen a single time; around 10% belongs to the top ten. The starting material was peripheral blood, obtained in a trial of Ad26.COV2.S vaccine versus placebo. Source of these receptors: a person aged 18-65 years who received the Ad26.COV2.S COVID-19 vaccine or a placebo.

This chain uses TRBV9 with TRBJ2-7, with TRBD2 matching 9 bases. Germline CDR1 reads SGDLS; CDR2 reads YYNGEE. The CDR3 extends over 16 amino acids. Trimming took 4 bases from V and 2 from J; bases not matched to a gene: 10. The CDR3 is CASSPTGLAGTYEQYF. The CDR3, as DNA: TGTGCCAGCAGCCCGACGGGACTAGCAGGTACCTACGAGCAGTACTTC.

The chain's CDR3 is CASSGRTSSGANVLTF. The CDR3 bases are TGCGCCAGCAGTGGCAGGACTAGCTCTGGGGCCAACGTCCTGACTTTC. The rearrangement links TRBV10-1 to TRBJ2-6; 7 bases fit TRBD2. V was clipped by 4 bases and J by 0 bases; unmatched bases: 3. This CDR3 comprises 16 residues. Germline lookup yields CDR1 WNHNN and CDR2 SYGVQD (reference sequence).

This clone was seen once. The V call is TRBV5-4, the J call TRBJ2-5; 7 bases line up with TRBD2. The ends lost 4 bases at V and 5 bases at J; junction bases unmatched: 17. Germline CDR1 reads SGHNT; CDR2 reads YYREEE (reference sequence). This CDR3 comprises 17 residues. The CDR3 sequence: CASSGGLSPSAGETQYF. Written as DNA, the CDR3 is TGTGCCAGCAGCGGGGGACTAAGCCCTTCAGCAGGGGAGACCCAGTACTTC.

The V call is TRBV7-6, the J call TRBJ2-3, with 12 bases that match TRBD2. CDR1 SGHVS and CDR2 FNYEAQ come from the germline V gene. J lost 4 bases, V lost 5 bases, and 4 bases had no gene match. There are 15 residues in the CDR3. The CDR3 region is CASSGWTSGADTQYF. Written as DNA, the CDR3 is TGTGCCAGCAGCGGGTGGACTAGCGGGGCAGATACGCAGTATTTT. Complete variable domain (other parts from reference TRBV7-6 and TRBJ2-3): GAGVSQSPRYKVTKRGQDVALRCDPISGHVSLYWYRQALGQGPEFLTYFNYEAQQDKSGLPNDRFSAERPEGSISTLTIQRTEQRDSAMYRCASSGWTSGADTQYFGPGTRLTVL.

CDR3 sequence reads: CASSSYRGEQYF. The CDR3 DNA reads TGTGCCAGCAGTTCTTACAGGGGAGAGCAGTACTTC. V gene TRBV27 combines with J gene TRBJ2-7; TRBD1 matches at 7 bases. CDR1 and CDR2 from the germline V gene are MNHEY and SMNVEV (reference sequence). V lost 4 bases to trimming and J lost 7 bases; unmatched junction nucleotides: 4. This CDR3 has 12 amino acids.

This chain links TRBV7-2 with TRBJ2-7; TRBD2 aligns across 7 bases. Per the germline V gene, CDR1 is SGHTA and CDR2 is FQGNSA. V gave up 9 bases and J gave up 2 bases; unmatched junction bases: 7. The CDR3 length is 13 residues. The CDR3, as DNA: TGTGCCAGTTCCCAGCGGGGCCCCTACGAGCAGTACTTC. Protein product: CASSQRGPYEQYF.

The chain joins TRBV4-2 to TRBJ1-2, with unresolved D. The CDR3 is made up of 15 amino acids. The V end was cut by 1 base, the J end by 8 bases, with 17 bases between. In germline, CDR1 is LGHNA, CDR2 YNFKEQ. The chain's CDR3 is CASSQVSRQDKGYTF. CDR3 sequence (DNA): TGTGCCAGCAGCCAAGTGTCGCGGCAGGATAAAGGCTACACCTTC.

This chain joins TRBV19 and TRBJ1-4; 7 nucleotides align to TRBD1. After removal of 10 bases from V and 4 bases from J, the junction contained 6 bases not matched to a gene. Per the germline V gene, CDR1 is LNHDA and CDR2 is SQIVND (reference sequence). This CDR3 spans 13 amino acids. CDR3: CATTRGDNEKLFF. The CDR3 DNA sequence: TGTGCCACCACCAGGGGGGATAATGAAAAACTGTTTTTT.

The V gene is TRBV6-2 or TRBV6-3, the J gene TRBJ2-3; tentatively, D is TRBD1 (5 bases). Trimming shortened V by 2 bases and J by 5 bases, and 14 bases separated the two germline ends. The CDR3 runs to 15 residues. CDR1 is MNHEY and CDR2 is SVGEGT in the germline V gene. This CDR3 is CASSYDRGFGDTQYF. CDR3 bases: TGTGCCAGCAGTTACGATAGGGGATTTGGAGATACGCAGTATTTT.

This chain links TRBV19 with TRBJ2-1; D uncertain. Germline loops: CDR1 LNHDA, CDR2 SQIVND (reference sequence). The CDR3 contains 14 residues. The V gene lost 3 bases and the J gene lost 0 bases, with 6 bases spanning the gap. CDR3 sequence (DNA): TGTGCCAGTAGTATCAGGAACTCCTACAATGAGCAGTTCTTC. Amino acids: CASSIRNSYNEQFF.

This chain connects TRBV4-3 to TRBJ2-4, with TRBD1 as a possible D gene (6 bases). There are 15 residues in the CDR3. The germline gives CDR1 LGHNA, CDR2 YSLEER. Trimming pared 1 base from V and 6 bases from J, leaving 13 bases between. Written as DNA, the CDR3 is TGCGCCAGCAGCCAAGCCCTTGAGGACAGAAACATTCAGTACTTC. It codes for CASSQALEDRNIQYF.

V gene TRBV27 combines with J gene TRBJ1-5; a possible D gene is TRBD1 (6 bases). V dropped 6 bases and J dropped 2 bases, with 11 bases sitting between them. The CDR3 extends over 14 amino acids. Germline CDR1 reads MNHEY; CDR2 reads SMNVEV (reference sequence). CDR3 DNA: TGTGCCAGCAGGAGACAGGCAGGCAATCAGCCCCAGCATTTT. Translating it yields CASRRQAGNQPQHF.

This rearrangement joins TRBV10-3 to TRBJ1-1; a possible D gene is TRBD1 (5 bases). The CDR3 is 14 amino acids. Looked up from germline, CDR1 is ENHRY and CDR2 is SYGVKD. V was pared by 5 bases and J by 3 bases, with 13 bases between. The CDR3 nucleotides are TGTGCCATCAGTCAGACAGAAGCTTACACTGAAGCTTTCTTT. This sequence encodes CAISQTEAYTEAFF.

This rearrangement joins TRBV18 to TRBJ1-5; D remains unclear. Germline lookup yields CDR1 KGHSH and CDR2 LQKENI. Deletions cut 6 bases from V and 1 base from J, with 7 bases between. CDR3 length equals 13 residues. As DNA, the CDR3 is TGTGCCAGCTCGCGGAGCAGCAATCAGCCCCAGCATTTT. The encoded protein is CASSRSSNQPQHF.

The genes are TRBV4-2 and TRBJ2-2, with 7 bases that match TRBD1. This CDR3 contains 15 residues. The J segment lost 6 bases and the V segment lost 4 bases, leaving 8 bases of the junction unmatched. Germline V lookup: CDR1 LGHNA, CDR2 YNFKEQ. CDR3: CASSPTDRESGELFF. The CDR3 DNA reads TGTGCCAGCAGCCCTACCGACAGGGAGTCCGGGGAGCTGTTTTTT.

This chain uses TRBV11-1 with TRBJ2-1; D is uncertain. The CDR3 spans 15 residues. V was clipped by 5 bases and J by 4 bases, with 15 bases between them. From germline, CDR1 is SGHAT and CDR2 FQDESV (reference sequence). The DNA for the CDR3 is TGTGCCAGCAGCCCTCGGGTCGAGGCTTACAATGAGCAGTTCTTC. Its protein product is CASSPRVEAYNEQFF. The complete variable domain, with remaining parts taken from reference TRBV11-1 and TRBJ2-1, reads EAEVAQSPRYKITEKSQAVAFWCDPISGHATLYWYRQILGQGPELLVQFQDESVVDDSQLPKDRFSAERLKGVDSTLKIQPAELGDSAMYLCASSPRVEAYNEQFFGPGTRLTVL.

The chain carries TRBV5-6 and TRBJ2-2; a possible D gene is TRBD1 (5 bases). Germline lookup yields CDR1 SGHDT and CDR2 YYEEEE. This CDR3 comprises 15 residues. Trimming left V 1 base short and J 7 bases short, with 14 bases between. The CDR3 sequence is CASSLFEVQGGELFF. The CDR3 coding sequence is TGTGCCAGCAGCTTGTTTGAGGTTCAGGGCGGGGAGCTGTTTTTT.

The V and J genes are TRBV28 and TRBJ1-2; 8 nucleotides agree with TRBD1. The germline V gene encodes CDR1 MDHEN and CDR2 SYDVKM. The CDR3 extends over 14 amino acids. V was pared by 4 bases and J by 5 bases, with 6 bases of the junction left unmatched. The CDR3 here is CASSSHGTGYGYTF. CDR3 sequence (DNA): TGTGCCAGCAGTTCGCATGGGACAGGTTATGGCTACACCTTC.

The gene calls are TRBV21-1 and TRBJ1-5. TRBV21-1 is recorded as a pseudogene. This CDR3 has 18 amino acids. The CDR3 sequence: CASSKEVIRWSGNQPQHF. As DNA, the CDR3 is TGTGCCAGCAGCAAAGAGGTTATTAGGTGGAGCGGCAATCAGCCCCAGCATTTT.